The clone carrying this T cell receptor (beta chain) was observed a handful of times. No antigen is known for it. This sample is part of a study of post-analysis software for immune sequencing data. Study at large: The study covered relapsing-remitting, secondary progressive and progressive-relapsing courses of multiple sclerosis. General study points: In multiple sclerosis, normalized Chao1 diversity was significantly below that of controls. Pronounced co-clustering by F measure was evident among identically batched samples. Patients had higher frequencies than controls of about 5 TRBV segments, including TRBV5-6, TRBV5-1 and TRBV20-1.

Carried by the TCR beta cDNA libraries were unique molecular identifiers. A population of roughly 0.95 to 10 million T cells gave rise to roughly 0.5 million cDNA molecules. TCRdb used MiXCR to reprocess the PCR reads, holding one entry per CDR3 protein. The table records roughly 670,000 distinct CDR3 sequences, around 60% of them present only once. Trimming removed 0 bases from V and 3 bases from J, with 3 bases in between. Germline lookup yields CDR1 MNHNS and CDR2 SASEGT. The length of the CDR3 is 12 residues. The rearrangement links TRBV6-1 to TRBJ2-7; the D is unclear. What was sequenced was blood. This sequence originates from a girl under 10 years old with multiple sclerosis. The CDR3 loop is CASSEAVYEQYF. CDR3 nucleotides: TGTGCCAGCAGTGAAGCTGTCTACGAGCAGTACTTC.